This note documents a single TCR beta chain sequence. The CDR3 is made up of 12 amino acids. The junction had 3 bases not matched to a gene; V was cut back by 6 bases and J by 3 bases. Germline CDR1 SQVTM, CDR2 ANQGSEA. The data were taken from a study of cytomegalovirus exposure and HLA in healthy donors. Measured with immunoSEQ multiplex PCR; TCRdb has only the in-frame clones, and not every one. The repertoire holds 150,000 to 160,000 clones, with 75% to 90% as singletons. This clonotype was obtained from a man younger than 35 in good health and CMV-seropositive. The sequencing sample was made of PBMCs. The chain is built from TRBV29-1 and TRBJ2-3, with 7 bases fitting TRBD2. CDR3 nucleotides: TGCAGCGTGGAGCGGGATACAGATACGCAGTATTTT. Protein sequence: CSVERDTDTQYF.